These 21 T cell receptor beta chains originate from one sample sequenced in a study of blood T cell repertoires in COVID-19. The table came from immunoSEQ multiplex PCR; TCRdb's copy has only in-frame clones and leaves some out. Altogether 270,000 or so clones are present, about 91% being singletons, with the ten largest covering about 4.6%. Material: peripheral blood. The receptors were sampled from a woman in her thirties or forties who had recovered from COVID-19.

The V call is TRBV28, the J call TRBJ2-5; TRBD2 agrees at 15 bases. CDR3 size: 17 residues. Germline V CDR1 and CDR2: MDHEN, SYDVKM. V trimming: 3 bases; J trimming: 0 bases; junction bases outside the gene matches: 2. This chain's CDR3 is CASSFGLAGGDQETQYF. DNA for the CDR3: TGTGCCAGCAGTTTCGGACTAGCGGGGGGGGACCAAGAGACCCAGTACTTC.

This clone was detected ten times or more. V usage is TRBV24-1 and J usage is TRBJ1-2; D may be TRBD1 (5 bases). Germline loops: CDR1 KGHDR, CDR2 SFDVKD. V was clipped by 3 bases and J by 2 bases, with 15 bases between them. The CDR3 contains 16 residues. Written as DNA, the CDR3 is TGTGCCACCAGTGATCCCCGAGCTCCAGGGAACTATGGCTACACCTTC. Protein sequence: CATSDPRAPGNYGYTF.

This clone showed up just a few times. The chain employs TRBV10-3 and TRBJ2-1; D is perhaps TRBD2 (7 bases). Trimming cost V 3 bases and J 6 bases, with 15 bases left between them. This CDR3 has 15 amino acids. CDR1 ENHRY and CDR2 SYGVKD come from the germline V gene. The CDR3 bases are TGTGCCATCAGTGATGAGGGGGAGGGCGTCAATGAGCAGTTCTTC. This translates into CAISDEGEGVNEQFF.

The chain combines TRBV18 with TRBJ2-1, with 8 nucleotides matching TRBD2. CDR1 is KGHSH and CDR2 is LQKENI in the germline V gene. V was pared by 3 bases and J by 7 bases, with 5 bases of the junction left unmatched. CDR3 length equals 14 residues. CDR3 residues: CASSPGTSRNEQFF. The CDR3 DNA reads TGTGCCAGCTCACCTGGGACTAGTAGGAATGAGCAGTTCTTC.

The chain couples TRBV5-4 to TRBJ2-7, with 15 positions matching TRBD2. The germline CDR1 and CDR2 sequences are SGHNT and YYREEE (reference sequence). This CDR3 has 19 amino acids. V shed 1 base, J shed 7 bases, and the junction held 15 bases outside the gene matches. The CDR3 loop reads CASSLPGTGTSGGLGEQYF. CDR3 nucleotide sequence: TGTGCCAGCAGCTTGCCTGGGACCGGGACTAGCGGGGGGCTGGGTGAGCAGTACTTC.

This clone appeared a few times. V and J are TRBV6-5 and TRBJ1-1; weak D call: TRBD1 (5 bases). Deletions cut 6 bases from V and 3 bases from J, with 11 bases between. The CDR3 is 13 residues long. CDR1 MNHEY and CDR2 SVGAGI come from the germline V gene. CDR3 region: CASSRGSHTEAFF. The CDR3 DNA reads TGTGCCAGCAGCCGGGGGTCCCACACTGAAGCTTTCTTT.

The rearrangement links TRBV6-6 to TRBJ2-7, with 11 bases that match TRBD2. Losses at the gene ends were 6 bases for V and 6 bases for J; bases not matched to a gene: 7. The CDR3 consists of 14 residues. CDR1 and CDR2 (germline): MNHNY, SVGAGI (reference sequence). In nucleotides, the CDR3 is TGTGCCAGCAGCCCCGCTAGCGGGAGGCGCGAGCAGTACGTC. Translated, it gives CASSPASGRREQYV.

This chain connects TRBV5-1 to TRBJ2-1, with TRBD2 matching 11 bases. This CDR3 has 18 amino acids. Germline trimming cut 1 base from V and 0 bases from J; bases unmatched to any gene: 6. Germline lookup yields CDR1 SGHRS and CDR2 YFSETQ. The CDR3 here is CASSLTSGGQISYNEQFF. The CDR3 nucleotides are TGCGCCAGCAGCTTGACTAGCGGGGGACAAATCTCCTACAATGAGCAGTTCTTC. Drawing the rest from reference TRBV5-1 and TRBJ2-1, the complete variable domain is KAGVTQTPRYLIKTRGQQVTLSCSPISGHRSVSWYQQTPGQGLQFLFEYFSETQRNKGNFPGRFSGRQFSNSRSEMNVSTLELGDSALYLCASSLTSGGQISYNEQFFGPGTRLTVL.

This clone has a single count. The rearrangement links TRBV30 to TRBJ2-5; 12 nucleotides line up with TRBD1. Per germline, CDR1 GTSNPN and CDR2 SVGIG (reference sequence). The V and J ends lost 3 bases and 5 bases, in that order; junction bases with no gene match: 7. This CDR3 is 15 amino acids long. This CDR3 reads CAWSKGQGAGETQYF. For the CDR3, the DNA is TGTGCCTGGAGCAAGGGACAGGGGGCGGGGGAGACCCAGTACTTC.

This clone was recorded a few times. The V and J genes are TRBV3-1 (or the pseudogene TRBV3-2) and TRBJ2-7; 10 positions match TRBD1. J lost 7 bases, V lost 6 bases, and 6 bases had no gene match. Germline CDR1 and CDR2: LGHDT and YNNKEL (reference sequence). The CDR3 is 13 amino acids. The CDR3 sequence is CASRKDRGHEQYF. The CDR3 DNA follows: TGTGCCAGCAGAAAAGACAGGGGGCATGAGCAGTACTTC.

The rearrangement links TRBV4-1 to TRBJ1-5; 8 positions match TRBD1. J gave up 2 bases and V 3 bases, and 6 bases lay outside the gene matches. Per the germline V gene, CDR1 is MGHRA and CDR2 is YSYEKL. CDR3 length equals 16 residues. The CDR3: CASSQEETGGNQPQHF. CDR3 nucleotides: TGCGCCAGCAGCCAGGAGGAGACAGGGGGCAATCAGCCCCAGCATTTT.

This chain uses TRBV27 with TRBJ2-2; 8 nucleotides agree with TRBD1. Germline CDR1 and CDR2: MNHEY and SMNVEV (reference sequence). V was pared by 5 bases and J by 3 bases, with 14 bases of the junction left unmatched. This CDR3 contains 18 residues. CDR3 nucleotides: TGTGCCAGCAGTCCCCTCCTGACAGGGGATCTCGACACCGGGGAGCTGTTTTTT. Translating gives CASSPLLTGDLDTGELFF.

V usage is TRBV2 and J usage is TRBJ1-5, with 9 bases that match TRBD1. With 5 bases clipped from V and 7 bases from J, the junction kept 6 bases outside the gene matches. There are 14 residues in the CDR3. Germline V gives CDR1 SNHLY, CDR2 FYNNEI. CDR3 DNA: TGTGCCAGCAGTTCCGAACAGGGGGCCCAGCCCCAGCATTTT. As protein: CASSSEQGAQPQHF.

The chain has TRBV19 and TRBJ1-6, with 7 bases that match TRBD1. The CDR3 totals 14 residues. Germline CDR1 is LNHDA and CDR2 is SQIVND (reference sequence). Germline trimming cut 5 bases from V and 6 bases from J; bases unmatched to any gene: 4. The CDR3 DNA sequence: TGTGCCAGTAGTTGGGACAGCTTTAATTCACCCCTCCACTTT. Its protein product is CASSWDSFNSPLHF.

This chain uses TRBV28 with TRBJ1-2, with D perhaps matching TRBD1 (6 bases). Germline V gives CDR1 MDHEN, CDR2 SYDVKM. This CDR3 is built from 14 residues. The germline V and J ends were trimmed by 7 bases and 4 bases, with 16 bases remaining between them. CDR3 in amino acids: CASTPPGGPYGYTF. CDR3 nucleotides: TGTGCCAGCACCCCCCCCGGGGGGCCCTATGGCTACACCTTC.

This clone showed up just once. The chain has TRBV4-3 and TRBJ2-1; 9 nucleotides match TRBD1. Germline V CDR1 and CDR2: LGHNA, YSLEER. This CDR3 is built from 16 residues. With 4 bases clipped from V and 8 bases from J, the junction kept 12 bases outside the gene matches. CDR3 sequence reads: CASSPSQGQGLYEQFF. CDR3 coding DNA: TGCGCCAGCAGCCCCTCCCAGGGACAGGGACTTTATGAGCAGTTCTTC.

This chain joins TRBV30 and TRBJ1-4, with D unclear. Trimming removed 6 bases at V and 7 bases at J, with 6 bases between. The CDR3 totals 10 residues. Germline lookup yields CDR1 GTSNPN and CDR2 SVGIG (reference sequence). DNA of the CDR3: TGTGCCTGTATCGGTGAAAAACTGTTTTTT. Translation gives CACIGEKLFF.

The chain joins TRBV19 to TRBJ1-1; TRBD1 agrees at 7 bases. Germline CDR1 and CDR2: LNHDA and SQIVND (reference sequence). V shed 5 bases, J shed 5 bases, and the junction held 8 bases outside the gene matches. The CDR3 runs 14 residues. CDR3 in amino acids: CASSLSTGKTEAFF. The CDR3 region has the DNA TGTGCCAGTAGTTTATCGACAGGGAAGACTGAAGCTTTCTTT.

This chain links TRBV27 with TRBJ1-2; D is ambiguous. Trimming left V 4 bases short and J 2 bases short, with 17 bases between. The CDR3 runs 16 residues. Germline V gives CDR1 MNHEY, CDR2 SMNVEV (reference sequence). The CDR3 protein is CASSSTGIGLNYGYTF. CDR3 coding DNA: TGTGCCAGCAGTTCAACCGGGATAGGGCTCAACTATGGCTACACCTTC.

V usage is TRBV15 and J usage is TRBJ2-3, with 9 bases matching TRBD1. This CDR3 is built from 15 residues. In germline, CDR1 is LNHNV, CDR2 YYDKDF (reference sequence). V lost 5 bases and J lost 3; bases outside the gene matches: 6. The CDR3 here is CATSWGQGGTDTQYF. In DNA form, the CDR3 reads TGTGCCACCAGCTGGGGACAGGGAGGTACAGATACGCAGTATTTT.

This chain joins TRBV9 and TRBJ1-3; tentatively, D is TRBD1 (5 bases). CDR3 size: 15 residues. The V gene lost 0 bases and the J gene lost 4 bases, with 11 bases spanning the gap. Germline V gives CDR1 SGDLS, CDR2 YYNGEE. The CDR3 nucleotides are TGTGCCAGCAGCGTAGAGGCAGGGTCAGGAAACACCATATATTTT. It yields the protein CASSVEAGSGNTIYF.